The entry below gives a single TCR beta chain sequence along with its context. The record originates from a study of identical twins. Trimming removed 7 bases at V and 4 bases at J, with 17 bases between. This CDR3 is built from 15 residues. Germline lookup yields CDR1 SNHLY and CDR2 FYNNEI. TCRdb itself ran the 5' RACE reads through MiXCR, one entry per CDR3 protein. Of approximately 530,000 distinct CDR3 sequences listed, 20% to 25% are singletons. These data were also reused for a study on yellow fever vaccine responses in identical twins.

The V and J genes are TRBV2 and TRBJ1-5, with D uncertain. The source of this sequence is a woman aged 18-35 years in good health. Sequencing input: CD4+ T cells sorted from blood. The CDR3, as DNA: TGTGCCAGCACCCAACGGGAGAGGACGAATCAGCCCCAGCATTTT. Translated, it gives CASTQRERTNQPQHF. The full variable domain, with the rest looked up from reference TRBV2 and TRBJ1-5, is EPEVTQTPSHQVTQMGQEVILRCVPISNHLYFYWYRQILGQKVEFLVSFYNNEISEKSEIFDDQFSVERPDGSNFTLKIRSTKLEDSAMYFCASTQRERTNQPQHFGDGTRLSIL.